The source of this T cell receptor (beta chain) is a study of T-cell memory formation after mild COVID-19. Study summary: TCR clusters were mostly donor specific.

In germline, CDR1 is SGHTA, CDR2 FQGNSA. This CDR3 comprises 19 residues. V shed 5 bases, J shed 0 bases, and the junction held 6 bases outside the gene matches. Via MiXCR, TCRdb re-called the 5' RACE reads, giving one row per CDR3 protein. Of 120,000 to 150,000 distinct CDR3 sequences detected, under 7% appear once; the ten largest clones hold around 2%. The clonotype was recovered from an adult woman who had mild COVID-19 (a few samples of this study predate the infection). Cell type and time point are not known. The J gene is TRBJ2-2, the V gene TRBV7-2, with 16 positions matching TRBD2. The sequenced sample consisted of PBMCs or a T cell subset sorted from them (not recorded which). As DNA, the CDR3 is TGTGCCAGCAGCCTCCCGGGACTAGCGGGGGGGACGAACACCGGGGAGCTGTTTTTT. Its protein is CASSLPGLAGGTNTGELFF.